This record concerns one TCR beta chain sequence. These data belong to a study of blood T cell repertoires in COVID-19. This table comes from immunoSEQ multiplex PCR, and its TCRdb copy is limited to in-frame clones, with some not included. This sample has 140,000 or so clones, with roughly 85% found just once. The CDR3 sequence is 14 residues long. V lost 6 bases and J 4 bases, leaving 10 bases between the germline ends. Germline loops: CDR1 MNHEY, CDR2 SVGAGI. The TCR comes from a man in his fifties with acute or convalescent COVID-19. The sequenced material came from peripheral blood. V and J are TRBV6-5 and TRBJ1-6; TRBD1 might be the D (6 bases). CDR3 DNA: TGTGCCAGCAGAACTCAGGGGTATAATTCACCCCTCCACTTT. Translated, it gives CASRTQGYNSPLHF.